These T cell receptor beta chains were read from a single sample in a study of T cell responses to AZD1222 COVID-19 vaccine. Produced via immunoSEQ multiplex PCR; TCRdb's table is partial and in-frame only. The table includes some 130,000 clones, roughly 91% detected once. The sample was peripheral blood, taken 28 days after the second AZD1222 dose. The receptors were sampled from an adult who received the AZD1222 COVID-19 vaccine. Both conserved end residues are part of each CDR3. A D gene is named only where the DNA matches it firmly. The size field is filled for only some rows; it gives once, few, many or a size class.

. | TRBJ1-6 | TRBV19 | . | TGTGCCAGTAGTATGTTCCTCAATTCACCCCTCCACTTT | CASSMFLNSPLHF
. | TRBJ1-2 | TRBV27 | . | TGTGCCAGCAGTGAACAGGGTAGGGCGCGATATGGCTACACCTTC | CASSEQGRARYGYTF
medium-sized | TRBJ2-7 | TRBV27 | . | TGTGCCAGCAGTCTAATCGGGTCCCCTCACGAGCAGTACTTC | CASSLIGSPHEQYF
. | TRBJ1-1 | TRBV6-5 | . | TGTGCCAGCAGTCGTGGGGCGGGGAGCACTGAAGCTTTCTTT | CASSRGAGSTEAFF
. | TRBJ2-1 | TRBV4-1 | TRBD2 | TGCGCCAGCAGCCACCCCACGGGGGGGAGCTCCTACAATGAGCAGTTCTTC | CASSHPTGGSSYNEQFF
. | TRBJ2-2 | TRBV7-3 | TRBD1 | TGTGCCAGCAGGGAAGGGACAGCGAACACCGGGGAGCTGTTTTTT | CASREGTANTGELFF
. | TRBJ2-2 | TRBV18 | . | TGTGCCAGCTCACCACCGGCTTACACCGGGGAGCTGTTTTTT | CASSPPAYTGELFF
. | TRBJ2-1 | TRBV5-1 | . | TGCGCCAGCAGCTTGGAGCAGGGCGAGCAGTTCTTC | CASSLEQGEQFF
. | TRBJ1-6 | TRBV5-1 | . | TGCGCCAGCAGCCTCGGACAGTTTGATTCACCCCTCCACTTT | CASSLGQFDSPLHF
. | TRBJ2-7 | TRBV5-1 | TRBD1 | TGCGCCAGCAGCTCCGGACAGGTAAAAACCTACGAGCAGTACTTC | CASSSGQVKTYEQYF
. | TRBJ2-7 | TRBV7-9 | . | TGTGCCAGCAGCTCCCGTGGGGACTCCTACGAGCAGTACTTC | CASSSRGDSYEQYF
. | TRBJ1-2 | TRBV10-3 | . | TGTGCCATCACGCAGGGAGGTAACTATGGCTACACCTTC | CAITQGGNYGYTF
once | TRBJ2-3 | TRBV18 | TRBD1 | TGTGCCAGCTCACCGGGGTGGGACAGGGTCACAGATACGCAGTATTTT | CASSPGWDRVTDTQYF
. | TRBJ2-1 | TRBV5-6 | . | TGTGCCAGCAGCTCAAGGCACTCCAATGAGCAGTTCTTC | CASSSRHSNEQFF
. | TRBJ2-7 | TRBV6-5 | . | TGTGCCAGCCGACCTCGAAGGGACTCTTCCTACGAGCAGTACTTC | CASRPRRDSSYEQYF
. | TRBJ1-2 | TRBV20-1 | . | TGCAGTGCACCGGCCCATAGCGAAGCCTTC | CSAPAHSEAF
. | TRBJ2-5 | TRBV28 | . | TGTGCCAGCAGTTTCCCACAAGGAGGAAAGTACTTC | CASSFPQGGKYF
. | TRBJ2-1 | TRBV6-6 | . | TGTGCCAGCAGAAAAGCAGGAGTTGTCAATGAGCAGTTCTTC | CASRKAGVVNEQFF
few | TRBJ2-5 | TRBV7-9 | . | TGTGCCAGCAGCCGTGGCCCAGGGGCACAAGAGACCCAGTACTTC | CASSRGPGAQETQYF
. | TRBJ2-7 | TRBV18 | . | TGTGCCAGCTCACACCCGACGGGGGAGGACTCCTACGAGCAGTACTTC | CASSHPTGEDSYEQYF
. | TRBJ2-7 | TRBV6-4 | . | TGTGCCACCGCAAAAGAAATAGGTTCCTACGAGCAGTACTTC | CATAKEIGSYEQYF
. | TRBJ2-7 | TRBV18 | . | TGTGCCAGCTCACCCGGACTGGGCTACGAGCAGTACTTC | CASSPGLGYEQYF
. | TRBJ1-2 | TRBV19 | TRBD1 | TGTGCCAGTAGTATATACAGGGGTAACTATGGCTACACCTTC | CASSIYRGNYGYTF
. | TRBJ2-2 | TRBV30 | TRBD1 | TGTGCCTGCAAACCCATGACAGGGTACACCGGGGAGCTGTTTTTT | CACKPMTGYTGELFF
. | TRBJ1-4 | TRBV6-5 | . | TGTGCCAGCAGCCCCGGAGGGAGTGATGAAAAACTGTTTTTT | CASSPGGSDEKLFF
. | TRBJ2-1 | TRBV15 | . | TGTGCCACCAGCACTAACCGGGAGAACGTCCATGAGCAGTTCTTC | CATSTNRENVHEQFF
few | TRBJ2-2 | TRBV5-1 | TRBD2 | TGCGCCAGCAGCTTTCTGCTAGCGGGAGGCCCCGGGGAGCTGTTTTTT | CASSFLLAGGPGELFF
once | TRBJ1-2 | TRBV28 | TRBD1 | TGTGCCAGCTGTGTCGGACAGGGGAGCTATGGCTACACCTTC | CASCVGQGSYGYTF
few | TRBJ1-4 | TRBV19 | TRBD1 | TGTGCCAGTAGTATTCCGCGGACAGGGGGGAATGAAAAACTGTTTTTT | CASSIPRTGGNEKLFF
. | TRBJ1-4 | TRBV19 | . | TGTGCCAGTAGTATAACCCAATTTGCCCTCCTGGTCACTAATGAAAAACTGTTTTTT | CASSITQFALLVTNEKLFF
. | TRBJ1-2 | TRBV28 | TRBD1 | TGTGCCAGCAGTTTTTCAGACAGGGACGGTGGCTACACCTTC | CASSFSDRDGGYTF
. | TRBJ1-2 | TRBV9 | . | TGTGCCAGCAGCGTAGACACAGGGAATAGCTACACCTTC | CASSVDTGNSYTF
. | TRBJ2-3 | TRBV29-1 | . | TGCAGCGTTGAAAGAAGACTTCACCATAGCACAGATACGCAGTATTTT | CSVERRLHHSTDTQYF
. | TRBJ2-1 | TRBV4-2 | TRBD2 | TGTGCCAGCAGCCAAGACGCTAGCGGAGCTTACAATGAGCAGTTCTTC | CASSQDASGAYNEQFF
. | TRBJ2-5 | TRBV5-1 | TRBD2 | TGCGCCAGCAGCTTGGTCGGGACTAGGGAAGAGACCCAGTACTTC | CASSLVGTREETQYF
. | TRBJ1-4 | TRBV4-2 | . | TGTGCCAGCAGCCAAGTCCCCGGGGATCGGGGTAATGAAAAACTGTTTTTT | CASSQVPGDRGNEKLFF
. | TRBJ1-2 | TRBV6-1 | TRBD1 | TGTGCCAGCAGTGAAGGGACAGGAGGGTATGGCTACACCTTC | CASSEGTGGYGYTF
. | TRBJ1-3 | TRBV7-9 | . | TGTGCCAGCAGCCCCCTTATCGGGCACTCTGGAAACACCATATATTTT | CASSPLIGHSGNTIYF
. | TRBJ1-3 | TRBV27 | TRBD1 | TGTGCCAGCAGTTCGTACCCGGGACAGGGTTTCTCTGGAAACACCATATATTTT | CASSSYPGQGFSGNTIYF
. | TRBJ1-2 | TRBV18 | . | TGTGCCAGCTCACCATCGAGAGGAAACTATGGCTACACCTTC | CASSPSRGNYGYTF
. | TRBJ1-6 | TRBV3-1/TRBV3-2 | . | TGTGCCAGCAAGACAGGACATTCACCCCTCCACTTT | CASKTGHSPLHF
. | TRBJ1-4 | TRBV3-1/TRBV3-2 | TRBD1 | TGTGCCAGCAGCCAACGGACAGGGGCCAATGAAAAACTGTTTTTT | CASSQRTGANEKLFF
. | TRBJ2-5 | TRBV2 | . | TGTGCCAGCAGCACCCTCGGAGCGCAAGAGACCCAGTACTTC | CASSTLGAQETQYF
. | TRBJ2-3 | TRBV5-4 | TRBD2 | TGTGCCAGCAGCTTTCGGCGGGAGTCGACAGATACGCAGTATTTT | CASSFRRESTDTQYF
. | TRBJ1-4 | TRBV30 | . | TGTGCCTGGAGTGTTTTAATCGGTGAAAAACTGTTTTTT | CAWSVLIGEKLFF
. | TRBJ2-7 | TRBV4-1 | . | TGCGCCAGCAGCCAAGTGACTACAACCTACGAGCAGTACTTC | CASSQVTTTYEQYF
. | TRBJ2-5 | TRBV20-1 | . | TGCAGTGCTAGGGACCAAGAGACCCAGTACTTC | CSARDQETQYF
. | TRBJ1-2 | TRBV5-1 | . | TGCGCCAGCAGCTTGGATGTCAGGAACTATGGCTACACCTTC | CASSLDVRNYGYTF
. | TRBJ2-5 | TRBV10-3 | . | TGTGCCATCAGTGATTTACAAGAGACCCAGTACTTC | CAISDLQETQYF
. | TRBJ2-3 | TRBV7-8 | TRBD2 | TGTGCCAGCAGCTTAGCGCCTAGCGGGAGGTTAGATACGCAGTATTTT | CASSLAPSGRLDTQYF
. | TRBJ2-7 | TRBV6-5 | . | TGTGCCAGCAGTAATTCCTACGAGCAGTACTTC | CASSNSYEQYF
. | TRBJ2-2 | TRBV7-3 | TRBD1 | TGTGCCAGCAGCGGGGCAGGGGGATCCGGGGAGCTGTTTTTT | CASSGAGGSGELFF
. | TRBJ1-3 | TRBV4-1 | . | TGCGCCAGCAGCCAAGGTCCGGCTCGGGGCCTAGCTGGAAACACCATATATTTT | CASSQGPARGLAGNTIYF